This section outlines one T cell receptor (beta chain) sequence together with its context. Its target is unknown. Produced via immunoSEQ multiplex PCR; TCRdb's table is partial and in-frame only. The profile covers under 150,000 clones, with roughly 90% appearing a single time and approximately 5.4% taken by the ten largest. The data belong to a study of T cell responses to AZD1222 COVID-19 vaccine. With V trimmed by 5 bases and J by 4 bases, 6 bases remained unmatched. The CDR3 is made up of 14 amino acids. Germline V gene data show CDR1 as LNHDA and CDR2 as SQIVND (reference sequence). Study results and limitations: Possibly, clonal diversity was underestimated; donors were largely white British and included more females. Baseline serostatus was positive in only six or seven AZD1222 recipients.

This receptor was obtained from an adult in good health. Sequences were derived from peripheral blood, sampled on day 0 of AZD1222 vaccination. This chain uses TRBV19 with TRBJ2-7; 9 bases are a match to TRBD1. The CDR3 protein is CASSPTGGDYEQYF. The CDR3 region has the DNA TGTGCCAGTAGTCCAACAGGGGGCGATTACGAGCAGTACTTC.